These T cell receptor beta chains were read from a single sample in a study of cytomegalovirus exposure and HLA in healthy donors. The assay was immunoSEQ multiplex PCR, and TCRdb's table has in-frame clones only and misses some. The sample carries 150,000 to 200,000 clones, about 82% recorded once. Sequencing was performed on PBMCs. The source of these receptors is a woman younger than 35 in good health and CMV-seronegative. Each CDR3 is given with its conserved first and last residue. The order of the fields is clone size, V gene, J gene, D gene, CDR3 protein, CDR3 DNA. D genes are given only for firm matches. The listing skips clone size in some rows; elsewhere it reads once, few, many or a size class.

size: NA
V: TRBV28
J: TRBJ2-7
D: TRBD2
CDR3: CASSSSGRPYEQYF
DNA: TGTGCCAGCAGTTCAAGCGGGAGGCCCTACGAGCAGTACTTC

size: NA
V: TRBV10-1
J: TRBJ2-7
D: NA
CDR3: CASSDPRLPYEQYF
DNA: TGCGCCAGCAGCGACCCCCGACTACCATACGAGCAGTACTTC

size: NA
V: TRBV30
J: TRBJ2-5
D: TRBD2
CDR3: CAWSGGGWGLAETQYF
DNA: TGTGCCTGGAGTGGAGGGGGCTGGGGACTAGCTGAGACCCAGTACTTC

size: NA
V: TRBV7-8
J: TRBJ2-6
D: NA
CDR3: CAFSSPPGVSGANVLTF
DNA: TGTGCCTTCAGCAGCCCCCCGGGAGTGTCCGGGGCCAACGTCCTGACTTTC

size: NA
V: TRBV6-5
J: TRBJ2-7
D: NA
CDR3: CASSRRPPSYEQYF
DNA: TGTGCCAGCAGTCGGCGGCCCCCCTCCTACGAGCAGTACTTC

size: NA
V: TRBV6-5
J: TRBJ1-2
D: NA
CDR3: CASSYSIGAEDGYTF
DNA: TGTGCCAGCAGTTACTCTATAGGGGCCGAAGATGGCTACACCTTC

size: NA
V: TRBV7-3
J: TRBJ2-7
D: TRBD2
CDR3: CASSLGTSGREEQYF
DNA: TGTGCCAGCAGCTTGGGGACTAGCGGGAGGGAGGAGCAGTACTTC

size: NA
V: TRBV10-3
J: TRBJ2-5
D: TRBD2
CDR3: CAIFVDMRKRTRCWETQYF
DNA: TGTGCCATCTTTGTGGATATGCGTAAACGGACTAGGTGTTGGGAGACCCAGTACTTC

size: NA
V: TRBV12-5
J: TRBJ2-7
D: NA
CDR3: CASGLAPSYEQYF
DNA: TGTGCTAGTGGTTTGGCCCCGTCCTACGAGCAGTACTTC

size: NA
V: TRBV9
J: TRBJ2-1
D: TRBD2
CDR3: CASSVGPGLAGGEQFF
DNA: TGTGCCAGCAGCGTAGGCCCCGGACTAGCGGGAGGGGAGCAGTTCTTC

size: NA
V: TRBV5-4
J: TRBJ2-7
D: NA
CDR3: CASSLISRTGQYEQYF
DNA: TGTGCCAGCAGCTTGATATCCCGGACCGGACAATACGAGCAGTACTTC

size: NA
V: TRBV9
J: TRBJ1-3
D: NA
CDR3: CASSLGGSGNTIYF
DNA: TGTGCCAGCAGCCTCGGAGGCTCTGGAAACACCATATATTTT

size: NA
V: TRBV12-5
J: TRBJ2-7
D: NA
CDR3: CASGLGQHLTGYSYEQYF
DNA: TGTGCTAGTGGTTTGGGACAGCACCTGACAGGTTATTCGTACGAGCAGTACTTC

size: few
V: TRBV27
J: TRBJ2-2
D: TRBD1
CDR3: CASSFRGHQNTGELFF
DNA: TGTGCCAGCAGTTTCAGGGGGCATCAGAACACCGGGGAGCTGTTTTTT

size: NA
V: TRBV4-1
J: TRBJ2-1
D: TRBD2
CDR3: CASSQAVLASDNEQFF
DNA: TGCGCCAGCAGCCAGGCGGTACTAGCGAGCGACAATGAGCAGTTCTTC

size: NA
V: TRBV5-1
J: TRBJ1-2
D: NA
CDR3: CASSWGGGQILRNGYTF
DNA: TGCGCCAGCAGCTGGGGGGGAGGACAGATCCTCCGCAATGGCTACACCTTC

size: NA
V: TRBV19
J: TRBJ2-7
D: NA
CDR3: CASSTRLVGYEQYF
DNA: TGTGCCAGTAGTACCCGACTAGTAGGCTACGAGCAGTACTTC

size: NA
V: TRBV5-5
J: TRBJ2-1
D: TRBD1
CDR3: CASNAGTGAYNEQFF
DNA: TGTGCCAGCAACGCCGGGACAGGGGCCTACAATGAGCAGTTCTTC

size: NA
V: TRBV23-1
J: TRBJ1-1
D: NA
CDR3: CASSQSEEAVLNTEAFF
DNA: TGCGCCAGCAGTCAATCCGAGGAGGCCGTCCTGAACACTGAAGCTTTCTTT

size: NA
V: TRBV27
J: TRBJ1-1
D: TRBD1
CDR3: CASSLFSAGGVFGEAFF
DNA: TGTGCCAGCAGTTTATTCTCGGCAGGGGGAGTTTTCGGGGAAGCTTTCTTT

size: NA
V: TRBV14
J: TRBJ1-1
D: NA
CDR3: CASSLQGITEAFF
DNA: TGTGCCAGCAGCCTGCAGGGAATCACTGAAGCTTTCTTT

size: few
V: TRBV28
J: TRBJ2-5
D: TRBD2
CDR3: CASNTRTSVQETQYF
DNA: TGTGCCAGCAACACCCGGACTAGCGTACAAGAGACCCAGTACTTC

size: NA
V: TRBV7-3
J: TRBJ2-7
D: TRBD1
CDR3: CASSLGGQGMYEQYF
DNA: TGTGCCAGCAGCTTAGGAGGACAGGGGATGTACGAGCAGTACTTC